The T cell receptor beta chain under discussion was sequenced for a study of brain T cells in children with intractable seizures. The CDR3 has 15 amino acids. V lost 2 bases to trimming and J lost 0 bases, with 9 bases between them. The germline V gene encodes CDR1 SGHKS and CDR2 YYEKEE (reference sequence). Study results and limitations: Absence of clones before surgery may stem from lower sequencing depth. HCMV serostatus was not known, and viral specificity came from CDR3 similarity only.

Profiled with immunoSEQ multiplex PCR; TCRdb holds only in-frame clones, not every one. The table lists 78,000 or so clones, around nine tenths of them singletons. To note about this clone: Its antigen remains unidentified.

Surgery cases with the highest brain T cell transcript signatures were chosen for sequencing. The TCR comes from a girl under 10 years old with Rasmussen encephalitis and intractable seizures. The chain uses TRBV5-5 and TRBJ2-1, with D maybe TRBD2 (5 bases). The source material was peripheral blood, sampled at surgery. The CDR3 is CASSFEGSSYNEQFF. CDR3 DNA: TGTGCCAGCAGCTTCGAAGGGAGCTCCTACAATGAGCAGTTCTTC.